This T cell receptor beta chain was retrieved from a study of blood T cell repertoires in COVID-19. Study overall: In each case, the material was cDNA or gDNA derived from T cells, B-cell-depleted T cells, or PBMCs.

Produced via immunoSEQ multiplex PCR; TCRdb's table is partial and in-frame only. This sample has hundreds of thousands of clones, with about 93% found just once. The CDR3 sequence is 16 residues long. From germline, CDR1 is SGHNT and CDR2 YYREEE (reference sequence). V lost 4 bases to trimming and J lost 0 bases; unmatched junction nucleotides: 6. The TCR sequence derives from a man in his sixties with COVID-19, enrolled during active disease. The sequencing input was peripheral blood. The rearrangement uses TRBV5-4 and TRBJ2-2; 7 nucleotides line up with TRBD1. The CDR3 sequence is CASSLRDSANTGELFF. For the CDR3, the DNA is TGTGCCAGCAGCCTCAGGGACAGCGCGAACACCGGGGAGCTGTTTTTT.